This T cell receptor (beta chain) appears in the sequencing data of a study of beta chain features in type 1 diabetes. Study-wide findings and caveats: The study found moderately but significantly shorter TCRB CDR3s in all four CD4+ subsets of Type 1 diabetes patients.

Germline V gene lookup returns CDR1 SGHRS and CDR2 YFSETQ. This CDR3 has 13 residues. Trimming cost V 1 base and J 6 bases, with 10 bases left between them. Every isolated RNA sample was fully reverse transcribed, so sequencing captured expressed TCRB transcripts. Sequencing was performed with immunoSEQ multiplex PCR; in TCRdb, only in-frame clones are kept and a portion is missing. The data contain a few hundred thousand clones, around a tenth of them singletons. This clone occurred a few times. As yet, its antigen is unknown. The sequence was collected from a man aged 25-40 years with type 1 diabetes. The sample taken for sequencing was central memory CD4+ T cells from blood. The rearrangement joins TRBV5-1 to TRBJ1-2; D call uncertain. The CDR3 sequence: CASSLNGLDGYTF. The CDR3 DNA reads TGCGCCAGCAGCTTGAATGGGCTCGATGGCTACACCTTC.